These T cell receptor beta chains were read from a single sample in a study of blood T cell repertoires in COVID-19. Generated by immunoSEQ multiplex PCR, the TCRdb table keeps only in-frame clones and is missing some. The repertoire holds roughly 53,000 clones, with about 76% as singletons. Sequencing was carried out using peripheral blood. These receptors originate from a man in his 70s with active or convalescent COVID-19. Each CDR3 is given with its conserved first and last residue. The D gene is left open where the match is weak. Size tells how often a clone was seen (once, few, many) or the class of an expanded clone, and some rows leave it out.

CDR3: CASSSRRDRVQSDTQYF
DNA: TGTGCCAGCAGCTCCCGACGGGACAGGGTTCAATCAGATACGCAGTATTTT
D: .
J: TRBJ2-3
V: TRBV12-1
size: .

CDR3: CASSIVSTSGYNEQFF
DNA: TGTGCCAGTAGTATCGTTTCTACTAGCGGCTACAATGAGCAGTTCTTC
D: TRBD2
J: TRBJ2-1
V: TRBV19
size: .

CDR3: CASSIRTGVQPQHF
DNA: TGTGCCAGTAGTATTAGGACAGGGGTCCAGCCCCAGCATTTT
D: TRBD1
J: TRBJ1-5
V: TRBV19
size: few

CDR3: CASSLGREQYF
DNA: TGTGCCAGCAGCCTGGGGAGGGAGCAGTACTTC
D: .
J: TRBJ2-7
V: TRBV6-2/TRBV6-3
size: .

CDR3: CASRPHSGATDTQYF
DNA: TGTGCCAGCAGACCTCATAGCGGGGCGACAGATACGCAGTATTTT
D: TRBD2
J: TRBJ2-3
V: TRBV14
size: many

CDR3: CASSLEQDLRGPQPQHF
DNA: TGTGCTAGCAGCTTAGAACAGGACCTCAGGGGGCCTCAGCCCCAGCATTTT
D: TRBD1
J: TRBJ1-5
V: TRBV7-7
size: .

CDR3: CASSIDASSRTSGKLAKNIQYF
DNA: TGTGCCAGTAGTATAGACGCTTCCTCAAGGACTAGCGGAAAACTAGCCAAAAACATTCAGTACTTC
D: TRBD2
J: TRBJ2-4
V: TRBV19
size: .

CDR3: CASSLRGAFVTEAFF
DNA: TGTGCCAGCAGCTTACGGGGGGCCTTCGTCACTGAAGCTTTCTTT
D: .
J: TRBJ1-1
V: TRBV13
size: .

CDR3: CATSGLETYEQYF
DNA: TGTGCCACCAGTGGATTAGAGACCTACGAGCAGTACTTC
D: .
J: TRBJ2-7
V: TRBV24-1
size: few

CDR3: CASSIGLQARNSNQPQHF
DNA: TGTGCCAGTAGTATTGGTTTACAGGCCAGGAATAGCAATCAGCCCCAGCATTTT
D: .
J: TRBJ1-5
V: TRBV19
size: .